This T cell receptor beta chain derives from a study of cytomegalovirus exposure and HLA in healthy donors. Broader study findings: The classifier was said to identify cytomegalovirus status with high specificity and sensitivity.

The V gene end was trimmed by 4 bases and the J gene end by 8 bases; junction bases not matched to a gene: 11. CDR1 and CDR2 (germline): MNHNS, SASEGT. The CDR3 sequence is 15 residues long. Healthy bone marrow donors supplied every sample. As to this clone: Its antigen remains unknown.

The PCR employed 60 Vbeta primers together with 13 Jbeta primers. Per the original data handling: An analysis performed later counted 70 million to 90 million unique TCR beta chains (roughly 11 million of them shared). Produced via immunoSEQ multiplex PCR; TCRdb's table is partial and in-frame only. V and J calls and clone size are copied from that table; D and trimming were computed from the DNA. The sample lists tens of thousands of clones, approximately 63% occurring once. The receptor was isolated from a woman younger than 45 in good health and CMV-seronegative. V and J are TRBV6-1 and TRBJ1-2; 9 bases fit TRBD1. The source material was PBMCs. CDR3 in DNA: TGTGCCAGCAGTGCCTGGCGGACAGGGGACGGCGGCTACACCTTC. It is translated as CASSAWRTGDGGYTF.